This TCR beta chain originates from a study of T-cell reconstitution after alpha-beta-depleted transplantation in children. Germline V gives CDR1 SGHVS, CDR2 FQNEAQ. The V gene lost 1 base and the J gene lost 3 bases, with 6 bases spanning the gap. This CDR3 has 13 residues. For TCRbeta, the library was prepared with unique molecular identifiers. TCRdb independently ran MiXCR on the PCR reads; one entry per CDR3 protein. The sample has some 200,000 distinct CDR3 sequences; roughly a tenth are singletons. The sample holds many counts of this clonotype. The chain employs TRBV7-8 and TRBJ2-5; D remains unclear. This receptor was obtained from a human donor who donated a stem cell graft to a child with acute lymphoblastic leukemia. The sequenced sample was PBMCs from the stem cell graft donor, obtained from the stem cell graft. The CDR3: CASSLDWKETQYF. The CDR3 coding sequence is TGTGCCAGCAGCTTAGATTGGAAAGAGACCCAGTACTTC.